The entry below describes one TCR beta chain. Its antigen is currently unknown. These data are taken from a study of cytomegalovirus exposure and HLA in healthy donors. Study-level background: Findings of an earlier analysis included 110 million or so unique TCR beta sequences from 190 million or so T cells.

This CDR3 is 14 amino acids long. The V and J ends lost 2 bases and 0 bases respectively, with 7 bases between them. Per germline, CDR1 SQVTM and CDR2 ANQGSEA. Findings and caveats of the study: In vitro assays verified that a few CMV-associated chains recognized CMV antigens specifically. TCR sequences were mostly rare, though some public TCRs occurred in many donors.

PCR employed 60 Vbeta and 13 Jbeta primers. Here immunoSEQ multiplex PCR was the method, and the copy in TCRdb shows in-frame clones only, minus some. Of about 140,000 clones listed, around 80% are singletons. Input material: PBMCs. The source of this sequence is a man aged 50-60 years in good health and CMV-seronegative. V is TRBV29-1 and J is TRBJ2-2; no definite D call. This chain's CDR3 is CSVENRANTGELFF. In DNA, the CDR3 is TGCAGCGTTGAAAACAGAGCGAACACCGGGGAGCTGTTTTTT.